This TCR beta chain was observed in a study of cytomegalovirus exposure and HLA in healthy donors. Study background: The early release's HLA-typed donors yielded some 85 million unique TCRs. Notes on the study in general: Of the V segments, some could not be distinguished, including TRBV6-2 and TRBV6-3, and were excluded. In a later analysis, the majority of CMV-associated beta chains seemingly showed HLA restriction. According to the study, roughly 160 TCR beta chains were cytomegalovirus-associated.

V was shortened by 1 base and J by 2 bases, with 8 bases between the two germline ends. The CDR3 is 14 residues long. Germline values: CDR1 SGHVS, CDR2 FQNEAQ. The PCR ran on 60 Vbeta and 13 Jbeta primers. The assay was immunoSEQ multiplex PCR, and TCRdb's table has in-frame clones only and misses some. The table lists 90,000 to 100,000 clones, about three quarters of them singletons. Worth noting for this clone: Its antigen is still unknown.

Sequencing was done on a sample of PBMCs. The TCR was taken from a man aged 35-49 years in good health and CMV-seropositive. The rearrangement links TRBV7-8 to TRBJ1-1; D ambiguous. CDR3 sequence: CASSLGHTNTEAFF. CDR3 DNA sequence: TGTGCCAGCAGCTTAGGTCACACCAACACTGAAGCTTTCTTT.